This TCR beta chain was found in a study of T cell responses to AZD1222 COVID-19 vaccine. This clone was observed a handful of times. The antigen remains unidentified. Study-level points and caveats: Reports indicate that nearly half of spike-specific TCRs are directed at unmutated variant regions.

The method was immunoSEQ multiplex PCR; TCRdb's version includes in-frame clones alone and lacks a portion of them. The sample contains 150,000 to 200,000 clones, around 90% of which appear only once. The CDR3 has 14 amino acids. The V end was cut by 3 bases, the J end by 4 bases, with 7 bases between. Germline V gene data show CDR1 as SEHNR and CDR2 as FQNEAQ (reference sequence). Material: peripheral blood, obtained on day 0 of AZD1222 vaccination. The rearrangement uses TRBV7-9 and TRBJ1-6; D uncertain. This receptor was obtained from an adult in good health. The CDR3 spells CASSLEQYNSPLHF. The CDR3 region has the DNA TGTGCCAGCAGCTTGGAACAGTATAATTCACCCCTCCACTTT.